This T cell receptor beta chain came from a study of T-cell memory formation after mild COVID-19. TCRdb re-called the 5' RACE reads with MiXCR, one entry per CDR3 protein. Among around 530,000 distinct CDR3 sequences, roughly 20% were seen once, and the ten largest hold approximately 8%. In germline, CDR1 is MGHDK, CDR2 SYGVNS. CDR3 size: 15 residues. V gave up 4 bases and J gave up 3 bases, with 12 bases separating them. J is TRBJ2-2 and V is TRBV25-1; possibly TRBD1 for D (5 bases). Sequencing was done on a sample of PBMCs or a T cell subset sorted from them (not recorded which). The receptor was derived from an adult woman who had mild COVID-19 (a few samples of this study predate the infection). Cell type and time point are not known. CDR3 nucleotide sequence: TGTGCCAGCAGTGTTGGGGCAGCTGACACCGGGGAGCTGTTTTTT. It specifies CASSVGAADTGELFF.